Listed below are T cell receptor beta chains from one sample, sequenced in a study of T cell responses to AZD1222 COVID-19 vaccine. Produced via immunoSEQ multiplex PCR; TCRdb's table is partial and in-frame only. The table shows about 48,000 clones, with around 86% occurring only once. The specimen was peripheral blood, collected 28 days after the second AZD1222 dose. The receptors originated from an adult who received the AZD1222 COVID-19 vaccine. The CDR3 runs from the conserved cysteine through the conserved F or W. D genes are given only for firm matches. Expanded clones get a size class; other rows say once, few or many, or leave the size out.

j_gene | v_gene | abundance | d_gene | CDR3aa | CDR3nt
TRBJ2-3 | TRBV9 | once | TRBD1 | CASSKQGGVGTDTQYF | TGTGCCAGCAGCAAACAAGGGGGCGTCGGCACAGATACGCAGTATTTT
TRBJ2-7 | TRBV28 | - | - | CASSFTAGGNEQYF | TGTGCCAGCAGTTTTACGGCAGGGGGGAACGAGCAGTACTTC
TRBJ2-7 | TRBV6-5 | - | - | CASSYSLGQSHYEQYF | TGTGCCAGCAGTTACTCTTTGGGGCAGTCGCACTACGAGCAGTACTTC
TRBJ1-2 | TRBV4-1 | - | TRBD1 | CASSPTGATNYGYTF | TGCGCCAGCAGCCCGACAGGGGCGACCAACTATGGCTACACCTTC
TRBJ2-7 | TRBV12-1 | - | - | CASSSGQRRCIEQYF | TGTGCCAGCAGCTCGGGACAGCGGCGGTGTATCGAGCAGTACTTC
TRBJ2-7 | TRBV20-1 | once | - | CSARVDLEQYF | TGCAGTGCTAGAGTGGACCTCGAGCAGTACTTC
TRBJ1-1 | TRBV28 | - | TRBD1 | CASRPNRGRNTEAFF | TGTGCCAGCAGGCCAAACAGGGGGCGGAACACTGAAGCTTTCTTT
TRBJ2-5 | TRBV5-1 | - | TRBD1 | CASSLEGRGRLGSIGETQYF | TGCGCCAGCAGCTTGGAAGGCAGGGGGCGCCTGGGCAGCATAGGAGAGACCCAGTACTTC
TRBJ1-5 | TRBV3-1/TRBV3-2 | few | - | CASSYRGQDQPQHF | TGTGCCAGCAGTTACCGGGGGCAAGATCAGCCCCAGCATTTT
TRBJ1-3 | TRBV18 | - | - | CASSPRSGRSGNTIYF | TGTGCCAGCTCACCGCGTTCAGGACGCTCTGGAAACACCATATATTTT
TRBJ1-5 | TRBV5-1 | - | - | CASSLGVTGSNQPQHF | TGCGCCAGCAGCTTGGGGGTAACGGGAAGCAATCAGCCCCAGCATTTT
TRBJ2-2 | TRBV6-5 | - | - | CASSNSGVTPWGELFF | TGTGCCAGCAGTAACTCCGGGGTAACCCCCTGGGGGGAGCTGTTTTTT
TRBJ1-2 | TRBV20-1 | - | TRBD1 | CSWTGEAGYTF | TGCAGCTGGACAGGGGAGGCAGGCTACACCTTC
TRBJ1-1 | TRBV28 | - | TRBD1 | CAISTGANTEAFF | TGTGCCATTTCGACAGGGGCCAACACTGAAGCTTTCTTT
TRBJ2-5 | TRBV10-3 | - | TRBD2 | CAISGTSGRETQYF | TGTGCCATCAGTGGGACTAGCGGACGAGAGACCCAGTACTTC
TRBJ1-5 | TRBV6-5 | - | - | CASSTINSNQPQHF | TGTGCCAGCAGCACAATTAATAGCAATCAGCCCCAGCATTTT
TRBJ1-2 | TRBV7-9 | - | - | CASSLVDRNYGYTF | TGTGCCAGCAGCTTAGTTGACAGGAACTATGGCTACACCTTC
TRBJ2-7 | TRBV7-3 | - | - | CASSLSGGRTYEQYF | TGTGCCAGCAGCTTAAGCGGAGGGAGAACCTACGAGCAGTACTTC
TRBJ2-6 | TRBV19 | - | TRBD1 | CASRTGTGANVLTF | TGTGCCAGTAGGACAGGGACCGGGGCCAACGTCCTGACTTTC
TRBJ2-7 | TRBV5-4 | - | TRBD2 | CASRLAGASYEQYF | TGTGCCAGCAGATTAGCGGGAGCTTCCTACGAGCAGTACTTC
TRBJ2-7 | TRBV5-6 | once | TRBD1 | CASSVTGGEQYF | TGTGCCAGCAGCGTGACAGGGGGCGAGCAGTACTTC
TRBJ2-7 | TRBV24-1 | once | - | CATSDGQTYEQYF | TGTGCCACCAGTGACGGCCAAACCTACGAGCAGTACTTC
TRBJ1-2 | TRBV24-1 | - | - | CATSPRGTSYGYTF | TGTGCCACCTCGCCTCGCGGGACCTCATATGGCTACACCTTC
TRBJ1-6 | TRBV9 | - | - | CASSVRGDNSPLHF | TGTGCCAGCAGCGTACGGGGGGACAATTCACCCCTCCACTTT
TRBJ2-1 | TRBV5-1 | - | TRBD2 | CASRNEGAGGYNEQFF | TGCGCCAGCAGAAACGAAGGGGCGGGAGGTTATAATGAGCAGTTCTTC
TRBJ1-5 | TRBV7-9 | - | - | CASSLETGYSNQPQHF | TGTGCCAGCAGCTTAGAGACAGGATATAGCAATCAGCCCCAGCATTTT
TRBJ1-4 | TRBV28 | - | TRBD1 | CATRGGQENEKLFF | TGTGCCACCCGAGGGGGACAGGAGAATGAAAAACTGTTTTTT
TRBJ2-5 | TRBV5-1 | - | - | CASSLVGGETQYF | TGCGCCAGCAGCTTGGTAGGGGGGGAGACCCAGTACTTC
TRBJ1-6 | TRBV5-4 | - | - | CASSPGEAGSYNSPLHF | TGTGCCAGCAGCCCCGGAGAGGCAGGGTCCTATAATTCACCCCTCCACTTT
TRBJ2-3 | TRBV11-2 | - | - | CASSLVGGGHLGTDTQYF | TGTGCCAGCAGCTTAGTTGGGGGCGGCCACCTCGGGACAGATACGCAGTATTTT
TRBJ2-1 | TRBV7-3 | once | - | CASSLAGYGLNEQFF | TGTGCCAGCAGCCTAGCTGGTTATGGGCTCAATGAGCAGTTCTTC
TRBJ2-7 | TRBV29-1 | - | - | CSVYTPDTLREQYF | TGCAGCGTTTATACCCCGGACACGCTTAGAGAGCAGTACTTC
TRBJ1-4 | TRBV4-1 | few | - | CASSQYAEREKLFF | TGCGCCAGCAGCCAATACGCAGAGAGGGAAAAACTGTTTTTT
TRBJ1-6 | TRBV28 | - | - | CASSLRSPADSPLHF | TGTGCCAGCAGTTTAAGGTCCCCGGCGGACTCACCCCTCCACTTT
TRBJ2-5 | TRBV10-1 | - | - | CASSEGQRPNF | TGCGCCAGCAGTGAGGGTCAGCGGCCGAACTTC
TRBJ2-1 | TRBV30 | - | - | CAWRQAGYNEQFF | TGTGCCTGGAGGCAGGCGGGCTACAATGAGCAGTTCTTC
TRBJ2-2 | TRBV2 | - | - | CASSVQGITGELFF | TGTGCCAGCAGTGTCCAGGGCATCACCGGGGAGCTGTTTTTT
TRBJ2-7 | TRBV24-1 | few | - | CATSDPRAYEQYF | TGTGCCACCAGTGATCCCCGCGCCTACGAGCAGTACTTC
TRBJ1-5 | TRBV28 | - | TRBD1 | CASSSDRGLSSNQPQHF | TGTGCCAGCAGTTCGGACAGGGGGCTGAGTAGCAATCAGCCCCAGCATTTT
TRBJ2-1 | TRBV10-3 | - | TRBD2 | CAISGAGVSYNEQFF | TGTGCCATCAGTGGAGCGGGGGTCTCCTACAATGAGCAGTTCTTC
TRBJ2-7 | TRBV19 | - | TRBD2 | CASSMGTSGRAKYEQYF | TGTGCCAGTAGTATGGGGACTAGCGGGAGGGCCAAGTACGAGCAGTACTTC
TRBJ1-1 | TRBV28 | - | - | CASSFGYPEAFF | TGTGCCAGCAGTTTTGGCTATCCTGAAGCTTTCTTT
TRBJ2-7 | TRBV6-5 | - | TRBD1 | CASSGQGVLAEQYF | TGTGCCAGCAGCGGACAGGGGGTTCTGGCCGAGCAGTACTTC
TRBJ2-7 | TRBV24-1 | - | - | CATSGGAEQYF | TGTGCCACCAGTGGAGGGGCCGAGCAGTACTTC
TRBJ2-7 | TRBV7-9 | - | - | CASSLSLLYEQYF | TGTGCCAGCAGCTTAAGCCTGTTATACGAGCAGTACTTC
TRBJ2-3 | TRBV21-1 | once | - | CASVPSGASVGRNTQYF | TGTGCCAGCGTTCCCAGCGGGGCCTCCGTAGGAAGGAACACGCAGTATTTT
TRBJ1-2 | TRBV7-9 | - | - | CASSPGVAGAVGYTF | TGTGCCAGCAGCCCAGGGGTGGCGGGGGCGGTTGGCTACACCTTC
TRBJ1-3 | TRBV18 | - | - | CASSPPSGQGWGNTIYF | -
TRBJ1-4 | TRBV10-3 | - | - | CAISDSNEKLFF | TGTGCCATCAGCGACAGTAATGAAAAACTGTTTTTT
TRBJ1-2 | TRBV20-1 | - | - | CSASHTSFYGYTF | TGCAGTGCCAGTCACACAAGTTTCTATGGCTACACCTTC
TRBJ2-5 | TRBV2 | medium-sized | TRBD2 | CASTQREQETQYF | TGTGCCAGCACGCAGCGGGAGCAAGAGACCCAGTACTTC
TRBJ1-5 | TRBV6-6 | - | TRBD1 | CASNDRGNQPQHF | TGTGCCAGCAATGACAGGGGAAATCAGCCCCAGCATTTT
TRBJ2-7 | TRBV29-1 | - | TRBD1 | CSVVRDRSYEQYF | TGCAGCGTTGTCCGGGACAGGTCGTACGAGCAGTACTTC
TRBJ2-1 | TRBV19 | - | TRBD2 | CASSIGTSGANEQFF | TGTGCCAGTAGTATCGGGACTAGCGGAGCAAATGAGCAGTTCTTC